This T cell receptor (beta chain) comes out of a study of blood T cell repertoires in COVID-19. Trimming shortened V by 2 bases and J by 6 bases, and 13 bases separated the two germline ends. This CDR3 spans 14 amino acids. CDR1 and CDR2 from the germline V gene are MNHEY and SVGAGI. Original handling: Reference gene primer amplification in the assay estimated nucleated cell counts. Sequenced by immunoSEQ multiplex PCR; TCRdb stores in-frame clones only, minus some. That table supplies the V and J calls and clone size; D and trimming were determined from the DNA. The sample includes 200,000 to 250,000 clones, approximately 78% of them seen just once.

Sequencing input: peripheral blood. The rearrangement links TRBV6-5 to TRBJ1-1; perhaps TRBD1 as D (6 bases). This TCR was sampled from a woman between 18 and 29 years old with acute or convalescent COVID-19. CDR3 protein: CASSYRGGRAEAFF. For the CDR3, the DNA is TGTGCCAGCAGTTACCGGGGGGGCCGGGCTGAAGCTTTCTTT.